Each of the 29 T cell receptor beta chains below was sequenced from the same sample in a study of blood T cell repertoires in COVID-19. The assay was immunoSEQ multiplex PCR, and TCRdb's table has in-frame clones only and misses some. Of a few hundred thousand clones listed, about 90% are singletons. Sample: peripheral blood. All receptors derive from a person aged 18-30 years with COVID-19, enrolled during active disease.

The rearrangement links TRBV24-1 to TRBJ2-2; 7 bases line up with TRBD1. CDR1 is KGHDR, CDR2 SFDVKD, per germline. The CDR3 extends over 14 amino acids. J was trimmed by 5 bases and V by 10 bases; bases with no gene match: 9. The CDR3 is CATSPSGGTGELFF. The CDR3 coding sequence is TGTGCCACATCTCCTTCAGGGGGAACCGGGGAGCTGTTTTTT.

For this clone: Germline and junction disagree at one end, which may indicate a read error. This chain connects TRBV29-1 to TRBJ1-2, with 7 bases that match TRBD1. The germline V gene has CDR1 SQVTM and CDR2 ANQGSEA. This CDR3 has 13 amino acids. The CDR3 DNA follows: TGCAGCGTTGAAGGATCCGACAGGGCAGGGGTCTCGTTC. Its protein product is CSVEGSDRAGVSF.

The CDR3 DNA reads as TGTGCCAGCAGCGTAAGGCTAGCGGGAACCGGGGAGCTGTTTTTT. This sequence encodes CASSVRLAGTGELFF. The genes are TRBV9 and TRBJ2-2; 9 bases line up with TRBD2. CDR1 is SGDLS, CDR2 YYNGEE, per germline. The CDR3 runs 15 residues. J lost 5 bases, V lost 1 base, and 3 bases had no gene match.

The J gene is TRBJ2-1, the V gene TRBV29-1; TRBD2 matches 7 bases. CDR3 size: 17 residues. V dropped 4 bases and J dropped 8; count of bases not matched to a gene: 20. The germline V gene encodes CDR1 SQVTM and CDR2 ANQGSEA. The CDR3 is CSVVLGKGREGPDEQFF. The CDR3, as DNA: TGCAGCGTTGTGTTGGGAAAGGGAAGGGAGGGGCCCGATGAGCAGTTCTTC.

This clone was seen a single time. V and J are TRBV5-1 and TRBJ2-2, with 8 bases identical to TRBD1. The V segment lost 0 bases and the J segment 4 bases; nucleotides outside the gene matches: 8. There are 17 residues in the CDR3. Per the germline V gene, CDR1 is SGHRS and CDR2 is YFSETQ. Here the CDR3 reads CASSLAGQGAGTGELFF. The CDR3 region has the DNA TGCGCCAGCAGCTTGGCCGGGCAGGGGGCAGGCACCGGGGAGCTGTTTTTT.

V and J are TRBV9 and TRBJ2-7; D not certain. Germline-derived CDR1 and CDR2 are SGDLS and YYNGEE. Trimming cost V 0 bases and J 3 bases, with 7 bases left between them. The CDR3 is made up of 13 amino acids. CDR3 sequence: CASSVATGYEQYF. The CDR3 coding sequence is TGTGCCAGCAGCGTAGCGACGGGCTACGAGCAGTACTTC.

The chain joins TRBV18 to TRBJ2-2; TRBD2 agrees at 11 bases. Germline assignment: CDR1 KGHSH and CDR2 LQKENI. V gave up 0 bases and J gave up 4 bases; unmatched junction bases: 7. CDR3 length: 18 residues. This chain's CDR3 is CASSPPGLAGGVTGELFF. Written as DNA, the CDR3 is TGTGCCAGCTCACCACCGGGGCTAGCGGGAGGAGTCACCGGGGAGCTGTTTTTT.

This clone was seen a single time. The chain has TRBV5-1 and TRBJ1-6, with a weak D call TRBD1 (5 bases). Per germline, CDR1 SGHRS and CDR2 YFSETQ. The CDR3 runs 16 residues. Trimming removed 0 bases from V and 8 bases from J, with 15 bases in between. The CDR3 region is CASSLAEGRGYSPLHF. The CDR3 DNA sequence: TGCGCCAGCAGCTTGGCCGAAGGAAGGGGCTATTCACCCCTCCACTTT. Complete variable domain (other parts from reference TRBV5-1 and TRBJ1-6): KAGVTQTPRYLIKTRGQQVTLSCSPISGHRSVSWYQQTPGQGLQFLFEYFSETQRNKGNFPGRFSGRQFSNSRSEMNVSTLELGDSALYLCASSLAEGRGYSPLHFGNGTRLTVT.

V is TRBV4-1 and J is TRBJ1-2, with 8 bases identical to TRBD1. This CDR3 is built from 18 residues. Germline V gene data show CDR1 as MGHRA and CDR2 as YSYEKL. V lost 2 bases to trimming and J lost 4 bases; unmatched junction nucleotides: 15. The CDR3 reads CASSQLRGPGTNFYGYTF. CDR3 in DNA: TGCGCCAGCAGCCAACTCAGGGGGCCGGGAACGAACTTCTATGGCTACACCTTC.

Of note for this clone: In the same sample, other DNA sequences code for this CDR3. The chain is built from TRBV28 and TRBJ2-5, with TRBD1 as a possible D gene (5 bases). The germline V gene encodes CDR1 MDHEN and CDR2 SYDVKM. The CDR3 is made up of 13 amino acids. The V and J ends lost 2 bases and 1 base respectively, with 5 bases between them. The CDR3 region has the DNA TGTGCCAGCAGTTTAAGGGGCCAAGAGACCCAGTACTTC. It specifies CASSLRGQETQYF.

This chain uses TRBV2 with TRBJ1-4; 7 nucleotides align to TRBD1. CDR1 is SNHLY, CDR2 FYNNEI, per germline. This CDR3 comprises 16 residues. Germline trimming cut 2 bases from V and 5 bases from J; bases unmatched to any gene: 8. The CDR3 nucleotides are TGTGCCAGCAGTGAATTTGGGGGACAGATGAATGAAAAACTGTTTTTT. This encodes CASSEFGGQMNEKLFF.

The genes are TRBV14 and TRBJ2-5, with D tentatively TRBD1 (5 bases). Germline V gives CDR1 SGHDN, CDR2 FVKESK. This CDR3 region has 13 residues. V lost 8 bases and J 1 base, leaving 11 bases between the germline ends. As DNA, the CDR3 is TGTGCCAGCTCGGCAGGGATCCAAGAGACCCAGTACTTC. It is translated as CASSAGIQETQYF. Supplemented by reference TRBV14 and TRBJ2-5, the full variable domain reads EAGVTQFPSHSVIEKGQTVTLRCDPISGHDNLYWYRRVMGKEIKFLLHFVKESKQDESGMPNNRFLAERTGGTYSTLKVQPAELEDSGVYFCASSAGIQETQYFGPGTRLLVL.

The chain links TRBV27 to TRBJ1-2; D unresolved. This CDR3 is built from 14 residues. V shed 5 bases and J shed 4 bases, with 14 bases lying between them. Per the germline V gene, CDR1 is MNHEY and CDR2 is SMNVEV (reference sequence). CDR3 nucleotides: TGTGCCAGCAGTGGGAGAAGGTGGGGCTATGGCTACACCTTC. It yields the protein CASSGRRWGYGYTF.

This chain connects TRBV7-2 to TRBJ2-1, with 8 bases that match TRBD2. The J segment lost 7 bases and the V segment lost 5 bases, leaving 7 bases of the junction unmatched. The CDR3 length is 14 residues. CDR1 and CDR2 (germline): SGHTA, FQGNSA. CDR3 DNA sequence: TGTGCCAGCAGCCTTGGGACTAGATCGAATGAGCAGTTCTTC. Translated, it gives CASSLGTRSNEQFF.

A remark on this clone: The sample contains more than one DNA sequence encoding this CDR3. CDR3 sequence: CASSVGQGAYEQYF. CDR3 DNA sequence: TGTGCCAGCAGCGTAGGACAGGGGGCCTACGAGCAGTACTTC. The chain couples TRBV9 to TRBJ2-7; 9 positions match TRBD1. V lost 0 bases to trimming and J lost 2 bases; unmatched junction nucleotides: 0. The CDR3 consists of 14 residues. CDR1 SGDLS and CDR2 YYNGEE come from the germline V gene.

This clone was seen only once. The J gene is TRBJ2-2, the V gene TRBV28; 8 bases agree with TRBD1. The V gene's germline CDR1 is MDHEN and CDR2 SYDVKM. After removal of 4 bases from V and 3 bases from J, the junction contained 4 bases not matched to a gene. This CDR3 is 15 amino acids long. The CDR3 sequence: CASSSLDRDTGELFF. Here the CDR3 DNA reads TGTGCCAGCAGTTCTTTGGACAGGGACACCGGGGAGCTGTTTTTT. The whole variable domain, remainder taken from reference TRBV28 and TRBJ2-2, is DVKVTQSSRYLVKRTGEKVFLECVQDMDHENMFWYRQDPGLGLRLIYFSYDVKMKEKGDIPEGYSVSREKKERFSLILESASTNQTSMYLCASSSLDRDTGELFFGEGSRLTVL.

On this clone: Other DNA sequences from this sample encode an identical CDR3 as well. The CDR3 sequence is CASSLRGTEAFF. The CDR3, as DNA: TGTGCCAGCAGTTTAAGGGGGACAGAAGCTTTCTTT. The genes are TRBV28 and TRBJ1-1; TRBD1 might be the D (6 bases). V shed 2 bases and J shed 8 bases, with 9 bases lying between them. CDR3 size: 12 residues. CDR1 is MDHEN and CDR2 is SYDVKM in the germline V gene. Full variable domain (missing parts from reference TRBV28 and TRBJ1-1): DVKVTQSSRYLVKRTGEKVFLECVQDMDHENMFWYRQDPGLGLRLIYFSYDVKMKEKGDIPEGYSVSREKKERFSLILESASTNQTSMYLCASSLRGTEAFFGQGTRLTVV.

This clone was counted once. Other nucleotide sequences in the sample specify the same CDR3. The genes are TRBV12-3 or TRBV12-4 and TRBJ1-1; D uncertain. The CDR3 is 13 amino acids. Trimming pared 1 base from V and 1 base from J, leaving 4 bases between. CDR3 sequence (DNA): TGTGCCAGCAGTTTAGGGAGGAACACTGAAGCTTTCTTT. Translated, it gives CASSLGRNTEAFF.

The genes are TRBV14 and TRBJ1-1; D uncertain. The V end lost 1 base, the J end lost 1 base, and 7 bases lay between the germline ends. The germline CDR1 and CDR2 sequences are SGHDN and FVKESK. CDR3 length equals 14 residues. The CDR3 DNA sequence: TGTGCCAGCAGCCAAGTGGAGGGGAACACTGAAGCTTTCTTT. This codes for CASSQVEGNTEAFF. The entire variable domain, with the rest obtained from reference TRBV14 and TRBJ1-1, is as follows: EAGVTQFPSHSVIEKGQTVTLRCDPISGHDNLYWYRRVMGKEIKFLLHFVKESKQDESGMPNNRFLAERTGGTYSTLKVQPAELEDSGVYFCASSQVEGNTEAFFGQGTRLTVV.

Turning to this clone: Other DNA sequences in this sample translate to the same CDR3. The chain has TRBV10-3 and TRBJ1-2; D gene ambiguous. The CDR3 extends over 13 amino acids. V was cut by 4 bases and J by 7 bases, with 13 bases left in between. Germline V gives CDR1 ENHRY, CDR2 SYGVKD. The CDR3 DNA sequence: TGTGCCATCAGTGGAGGCACCCTGGGTGGCTACACCTTC. Its protein product is CAISGGTLGGYTF.

The J gene is TRBJ1-1, the V gene TRBV12-3 or TRBV12-4; the D is unclear. The CDR3 is 13 residues long. V lost 2 bases and J 6 bases, leaving 10 bases between the germline ends. DNA for the CDR3: TGTGCCAGCAGTTTAAGTAGCCTATCTGAAGCTTTCTTT. Its translation: CASSLSSLSEAFF.

J is TRBJ1-5 and V is TRBV9, with D possibly matching TRBD1 (5 bases). V shed 3 bases and J shed 1 base, with 14 bases lying between them. This CDR3 has 16 amino acids. Germline V gene data show CDR1 as SGDLS and CDR2 as YYNGEE. The CDR3: CASSERGRGSNQPQHF. The CDR3 nucleotides are TGTGCCAGCAGCGAAAGGGGAAGGGGAAGCAATCAGCCCCAGCATTTT. The full variable domain, in which reference TRBV9 and TRBJ1-5 provide the parts outside the CDR3, is DSGVTQTPKHLITATGQRVTLRCSPRSGDLSVYWYQQSLDQGLQFLIQYYNGEERAKGNILERFSAQQFPDLHSELNLSSLELGDSALYFCASSERGRGSNQPQHFGDGTRLSIL.

The rearrangement links TRBV7-6 to TRBJ2-6; 12 bases line up with TRBD2. Germline lookup yields CDR1 SGHVS and CDR2 FNYEAQ. The CDR3 spans 17 residues. V lost 5 bases, J lost 2 bases, and 4 bases stayed unmatched. The CDR3 spells CASSPRLAGAGANVLTF. DNA for the CDR3: TGTGCCAGCAGCCCCCGACTAGCGGGAGCTGGGGCCAACGTCCTGACTTTC.

The chain uses TRBV6-6 and TRBJ2-1; 8 bases fit TRBD2. In germline, CDR1 is MNHNY, CDR2 SVGAGI (reference sequence). The CDR3 totals 15 residues. Unmatched junction bases numbered 9, after V lost 5 bases and J lost 6 bases. CDR3 DNA: TGTGCCAGCAGTCCCTGGACTAGCCCCGCCAATGAGCAGTTCTTC. It translates to CASSPWTSPANEQFF.

As for this clone: This sample also contains other DNA sequences that code for the same CDR3. This sequence joins TRBV9 and TRBJ1-5; D remains ambiguous. In germline, CDR1 is SGDLS, CDR2 YYNGEE. The CDR3 runs 13 residues. V lost 0 bases and J 7 bases, leaving 8 bases between the germline ends. In nucleotides, the CDR3 is TGTGCCAGCAGCGTAGCTACCGGGCAGCCCCAGCATTTT. Translated, it gives CASSVATGQPQHF.

This sequence joins TRBV6-1 and TRBJ1-3, with 12 positions matching TRBD1. The CDR3 is made up of 15 amino acids. Trimming cost V 6 bases and J 7 bases; bases outside gene matches: 7. The germline gives CDR1 MNHNS, CDR2 SASEGT. The CDR3 sequence is CASRATGTGGNTIYF. DNA of the CDR3: TGTGCCAGCAGGGCAACCGGGACAGGGGGCAACACCATATATTTT.

The rearrangement uses TRBV11-2 and TRBJ2-7, with 14 bases matching TRBD2. Germline CDR1 reads SGHAT; CDR2 reads FQNNGV. V shed 10 bases, J shed 5 bases, and the junction held 7 bases outside the gene matches. CDR3 length: 14 residues. CDR3 region: CATRTSGRIHEQYF. CDR3 coding DNA: TGTGCCACCCGGACTAGCGGGAGGATCCACGAGCAGTACTTC.

The V call is TRBV12-3 or TRBV12-4, the J call TRBJ2-1; 7 nucleotides align to TRBD1. V shed 6 bases, J shed 14 bases, and the junction held 13 bases outside the gene matches. The CDR3 has 13 residues. CDR3 amino acids: CASSNRDSQREFF. The CDR3 region has the DNA TGTGCCAGCAGCAACCGGGACAGCCAACGGGAGTTCTTC.

The chain employs TRBV10-3 and TRBJ2-4, with D possibly matching TRBD1 (5 bases). Trimming pared 6 bases from V and 5 bases from J, leaving 14 bases between. Per germline, CDR1 ENHRY and CDR2 SYGVKD. The CDR3 is made up of 14 amino acids. The CDR3 loop is CAIRADVGQNIQYF. The CDR3 DNA is TGTGCCATCAGAGCCGACGTGGGGCAAAACATTCAGTACTTC.